This T cell receptor (beta chain) was found in a study of CD4+ T cells in melanoma. The repertoire was sequenced with immunoSEQ multiplex PCR; TCRdb's copy has only in-frame clones and lacks some. The sample has about 9,100 clones; approximately 71% are singletons. The clonotype originates from a human donor with melanoma. What was sequenced was cells from a culture (not recorded whether cultured in vitro).

CDR3 nucleotides: TGTGCCAGCAGTTCAGAGGGACAGGGGGCATATGGCTACACCTTC. It encodes CASSSEGQGAYGYTF. The chain combines TRBV6-5 with TRBJ1-2, with TRBD1 identical over 12 bases. V lost 4 bases and J lost 5; bases outside the gene matches: 5. Looked up from germline, CDR1 is MNHEY and CDR2 is SVGAGI. This CDR3 spans 15 amino acids.